These T cell receptor beta chains were read from a single sample in a study of T-cell reconstitution after alpha-beta-depleted transplantation in children. TCRdb reprocessed the PCR reads via MiXCR and lists one record per CDR3 protein. The top ten hold roughly 40% of the sample, which has hundreds of thousands of distinct CDR3 sequences, about 16% seen once. The sequenced sample was PBMCs, mostly from graft donor cells, obtained 360 days after TCRalphabeta/CD19-depleted stem cell transplant. The receptors were sampled from a male patient between 2 and 10 years old who had a stem cell transplant for acute lymphoblastic leukemia, so the T cells may come from the graft donor. The CDR3 runs from the conserved cysteine through the conserved F or W. The D gene is left open where the match is weak. A row's size may be missing; if present it is once, few, many or a size class.

CDR3 protein	CDR3 DNA	J gene	D gene	V gene	clone size
CASKYGGPIGDTQYF	TGTGCCAGCAAGTACGGGGGACCTATAGGGGATACGCAGTATTTT	TRBJ2-3	-	TRBV6-2/TRBV6-3	few
CASSRTSGTYNEQFF	TGTGCCAGCAGTCGGACTAGCGGGACCTACAATGAGCAGTTCTTC	TRBJ2-1	TRBD2	TRBV12-3/TRBV12-4	many
CASRLGGEASYNEQFF	TGTGCCAGCAGGCTTGGGGGGGAGGCTTCCTACAATGAGCAGTTCTTC	TRBJ2-1	TRBD2	TRBV13	-
CASSLDGITDTQYF	TGCGCCAGCAGCTTGGACGGTATCACAGATACGCAGTATTTT	TRBJ2-3	-	TRBV5-1	-
CASSEELTRYNEQFF	TGTGCCAGCAGTGAAGAACTAACACGGTACAATGAGCAGTTCTTC	TRBJ2-1	-	TRBV2	many
CASSLRGRELFF	TGTGCCAGCAGTTTAAGAGGAAGGGAGCTGTTTTTT	TRBJ2-2	-	TRBV12-3/TRBV12-4	few
CASSLSHNTEAFF	TGTGCTAGCAGCTTATCTCACAACACTGAAGCTTTCTTT	TRBJ1-1	-	TRBV7-7	-
CASSPRTPNEQFF	TGTGCCAGCAGCCCCCGAACCCCAAATGAGCAGTTCTTC	TRBJ2-1	-	TRBV12-3/TRBV12-4	-
CASRMDRTLNTEAFF	TGTGCCAGCAGGATGGACAGGACCCTGAACACTGAAGCTTTCTTT	TRBJ1-1	-	TRBV21-1	many
CSATKRGGETQYF	TGCAGTGCCACTAAGCGGGGAGGGGAGACCCAGTACTTC	TRBJ2-5	TRBD2	TRBV20-1	-
CASSQITGTGSYNEQFF	TGTGCCAGCAGCCAAATAACAGGGACAGGCTCCTACAATGAGCAGTTCTTC	TRBJ2-1	TRBD1	TRBV3-1	few
CASSWGMTSGNEQFF	TGTGCCAGCAGTTGGGGGATGACTAGCGGGAATGAGCAGTTCTTC	TRBJ2-1	TRBD2	TRBV27	many
CASSPISEQETQYF	TGCGCCAGCAGCCCAATCTCGGAACAAGAGACCCAGTACTTC	TRBJ2-5	-	TRBV5-1	-
CSVPAHGGRTDTQYF	TGCAGCGTCCCTGCCCATGGCGGGAGAACCGATACGCAGTATTTT	TRBJ2-3	TRBD2	TRBV29-1	-
CASSYESYNEQFF	TGTGCCAGCAGTTACGAGTCCTACAATGAGCAGTTCTTC	TRBJ2-1	-	TRBV7-2	many
CASSFGSQWNSGNTIYF	TGTGCCAGCAGTTTCGGTAGTCAGTGGAACTCTGGAAACACCATATATTTT	TRBJ1-3	-	TRBV28	-
CATGEGLPVEYF	TGTGCCACCGGGGAGGGACTCCCCGTCGAGTATTTT	TRBJ2-3	TRBD2	TRBV6-2/TRBV6-3	few
CASSRGPHNEQFF	TGTGCCAGCAGCCGGGGACCACACAATGAGCAGTTCTTC	TRBJ2-1	-	TRBV6-6	few
CASSLALAGGFYEQYF	TGTGCCAGCAGTTTAGCCCTAGCGGGAGGTTTCTACGAGCAGTACTTC	TRBJ2-7	TRBD2	TRBV12-3/TRBV12-4	many
CASSQPKTSGSGADTQYF	TGTGCCAGCTCACAACCGAAAACTAGCGGGAGCGGGGCAGATACGCAGTATTTT	TRBJ2-3	TRBD2	TRBV18	few
CASSLQGASNQPQHF	TGTGCCAGCAGTCTCCAGGGAGCGAGCAATCAGCCCCAGCATTTT	TRBJ1-5	-	TRBV6-1	-
CATSMTGLAVYNEQFF	TGTGCCACCAGTATGACGGGACTAGCAGTCTACAATGAGCAGTTCTTC	TRBJ2-1	TRBD2	TRBV15	few
CSARDSGRLAGSTDTQYF	TGCAGTGCTAGAGATTCAGGGCGGCTAGCGGGAAGCACAGATACGCAGTATTTT	TRBJ2-3	TRBD2	TRBV20-1	many
CASSPDRDHEQYF	TGTGCCAGCAGCCCGGACAGAGACCACGAGCAGTACTTC	TRBJ2-7	-	TRBV13	few
CASSVSGTSPYEQYF	TGTGCCAGCAGCGTTAGCGGGACCTCCCCTTACGAGCAGTACTTC	TRBJ2-7	TRBD2	TRBV9	-
CSARDRTGDYEQYF	TGCAGTGCTAGAGACCGGACAGGGGACTACGAGCAGTACTTC	TRBJ2-7	TRBD1	TRBV20-1	many
CASSQDRGQNYGYTF	TGCGCCAGCAGCCAAGACAGGGGGCAAAACTATGGCTACACCTTC	TRBJ1-2	TRBD1	TRBV4-3	once
CASSLGYGTGIYNEQFF	TGTGCCAGCAGTTTGGGGTACGGGACAGGGATCTACAATGAGCAGTTCTTC	TRBJ2-1	TRBD1	TRBV28	few
CSVVGRHSTDTQYF	TGCAGCGTTGTAGGCAGACATAGCACAGATACGCAGTATTTT	TRBJ2-3	-	TRBV29-1	few
CASSLLRGAEAFF	TGTGCCAGCAGCCTCCTGCGGGGAGCTGAAGCTTTCTTT	TRBJ1-1	-	TRBV11-1	-
CASSWEGRGSDTQYF	TGTGCCAGCAGCTGGGAGGGGCGGGGATCAGATACGCAGTATTTT	TRBJ2-3	TRBD2	TRBV7-9	few
CASRADRGRQPQHF	TGTGCCAGCAGGGCCGACAGGGGTAGGCAGCCCCAGCATTTT	TRBJ1-5	TRBD1	TRBV2	few
CASSLLGGQPQHF	TGTGCCAGCAGCTTGTTGGGGGGACAGCCCCAGCATTTT	TRBJ1-5	-	TRBV5-6	-
CASSIQGYEQYF	TGTGCCAGCAGTATACAGGGCTACGAGCAGTACTTC	TRBJ2-7	-	TRBV28	many
CASSQDSLSQPQHF	TGTGCCAGCAGCCAAGATTCCCTGTCCCAGCCCCAGCATTTT	TRBJ1-5	-	TRBV3-1	few
CASSFGTGLGETQYF	TGTGCCAGCAGTTTCGGGACAGGGTTGGGGGAGACCCAGTACTTC	TRBJ2-5	TRBD1	TRBV28	few
CAWSVPRQGGYEQYF	TGTGCCTGGAGTGTACCCAGACAGGGTGGCTACGAGCAGTACTTC	TRBJ2-7	TRBD1	TRBV30	few
CASSLPRGERDNTGELFF	TGCGCCAGCAGCCTCCCAAGGGGGGAGCGGGACAACACCGGGGAGCTGTTTTTT	TRBJ2-2	-	TRBV4-1	-
CASSLGTSGSSTISYNEQFF	TGTGCCAGCAGCTTAGGGACTAGCGGGAGTTCGACAATCTCCTACAATGAGCAGTTCTTC	TRBJ2-1	TRBD2	TRBV7-6	-
CSALNTGVRETQYF	TGCAGCGCCCTCAACACGGGGGTGAGAGAGACCCAGTACTTC	TRBJ2-5	-	TRBV29-1	many
CASSLKGSQQTQYF	TGTGCCAGCAGCTTGAAGGGATCCCAGCAGACCCAGTACTTC	TRBJ2-5	-	TRBV5-6	-
CASSLARTVRTEAFF	TGTGCCAGCAGCTTAGCCCGGACAGTCCGCACTGAAGCTTTCTTT	TRBJ1-1	-	TRBV7-9	many
CASSSVRGVGNQPQHF	-	TRBJ1-5	-	TRBV12-3/TRBV12-4	-
CASRGEGSNTEAFF	TGCGCCAGCAGGGGGGAGGGCTCGAACACTGAAGCTTTCTTT	TRBJ1-1	-	TRBV5-1	-
CASSLGQGAASYEQYF	TGTGCCAGCAGCTTAGGTCAGGGGGCGGCTTCCTACGAGCAGTATTTC	TRBJ2-7	TRBD1	TRBV7-2	few
CASSFAGPQTNQPQHF	TGTGCCAGCAGCTTCGCGGGCCCTCAGACCAATCAGCCCCAGCATTTT	TRBJ1-5	-	TRBV7-8	few
CSVEADSRETQYF	TGCAGCGTTGAAGCGGACAGTAGGGAGACCCAGTACTTC	TRBJ2-5	-	TRBV29-1	-
CSAREIENTGELFF	TGCAGTGCTAGAGAAATTGAGAACACCGGGGAGCTGTTTTTT	TRBJ2-2	-	TRBV20-1	few